These T cell receptor beta chains were read from a single sample in a study of T cells in localized non-small cell lung cancer. Method: immunoSEQ multiplex PCR; TCRdb's copy keeps in-frame clones and lacks some. The table lists some 31,000 clones, approximately 78% of them singletons. Here the sequenced sample was peripheral blood, taken before any cancer treatment. The receptors were gathered from a male donor older than 55 with stage II squamous cell lung carcinoma. Each CDR3 is given with its conserved first and last residue. The D gene is left open where the match is weak. Size is stated for part of the rows, as once, few or many counts, or as a class when the clone is expanded.

d_call: TRBD1; v_call: TRBV7-9; j_call: TRBJ1-3; clone_size: .; cdr3_nt: TGTGCCAGCAGCCGGGGACAGGGGTTTACTGGAAACACCATATATTTT; cdr3_aa: CASSRGQGFTGNTIYF
d_call: .; v_call: TRBV9; j_call: TRBJ1-2; clone_size: .; cdr3_nt: TGTGCCAGCAGCCTAGGGGTTGGGGGGGAGTATGGCTACACCTTC; cdr3_aa: CASSLGVGGEYGYTF
d_call: .; v_call: TRBV5-1; j_call: TRBJ2-3; clone_size: few; cdr3_nt: TGCGCCAGCAGCTTTGCCGGGGCGCCAGATACGCAGTATTTT; cdr3_aa: CASSFAGAPDTQYF
d_call: .; v_call: TRBV5-6; j_call: TRBJ2-6; clone_size: .; cdr3_nt: TGTGCCAGCAGCTCGTACGGCTCTGGGGCCAACGTCCTGACTTTC; cdr3_aa: CASSSYGSGANVLTF
d_call: .; v_call: TRBV5-8; j_call: TRBJ1-5; clone_size: .; cdr3_nt: TGTGCCAGCAGTGCGACCGGGGGGGCGGATCAGCCCCAGCATTTT; cdr3_aa: CASSATGGADQPQHF
d_call: .; v_call: TRBV30; j_call: TRBJ2-5; clone_size: few; cdr3_nt: TGTGCCTGGAGTGGGGGCGGGATGCAAGAGACCCAGTACTTC; cdr3_aa: CAWSGGGMQETQYF
d_call: .; v_call: TRBV30; j_call: TRBJ2-7; clone_size: .; cdr3_nt: TGTGCCTCCATGTCCGGGCATGGATACGAGCAGTACTTC; cdr3_aa: CASMSGHGYEQYF
d_call: TRBD1; v_call: TRBV5-1; j_call: TRBJ1-1; clone_size: once; cdr3_nt: TGCGCCAGCAGCCCGCGGCAGGGGGCGTTACGGAACACTGAAGCTTTCTTT; cdr3_aa: CASSPRQGALRNTEAFF
d_call: TRBD2; v_call: TRBV5-1; j_call: TRBJ2-3; clone_size: .; cdr3_nt: TGCGCCAGCAGCTCCGGGACTAGCGTCAGCCGGGGCACAGATACGCAGTATTTT; cdr3_aa: CASSSGTSVSRGTDTQYF
d_call: .; v_call: TRBV9; j_call: TRBJ2-1; clone_size: .; cdr3_nt: TGTGCCAGCAGCGCCGTAGCGAGGAGTGATGAGCAGTTCTTC; cdr3_aa: CASSAVARSDEQFF
d_call: TRBD2; v_call: TRBV4-2; j_call: TRBJ2-7; clone_size: .; cdr3_nt: TGTGCCAGCAGCCAAGAGAGGGGGGGAGTTCTAGCGGGAACCTACGAGCAGTACTTC; cdr3_aa: CASSQERGGVLAGTYEQYF
d_call: .; v_call: TRBV18; j_call: TRBJ2-3; clone_size: .; cdr3_nt: TGTGCCAGCTCTGAAGTCGGGAGCACAGATACGCAGTATTTT; cdr3_aa: CASSEVGSTDTQYF
d_call: TRBD1; v_call: TRBV9; j_call: TRBJ1-2; clone_size: .; cdr3_nt: TGTGCCAGCAGCGCGGACAGGGGTGGGTATGGCTACACCTTC; cdr3_aa: CASSADRGGYGYTF
d_call: .; v_call: TRBV5-5; j_call: TRBJ1-5; clone_size: .; cdr3_nt: TGTGCCAGCAGCTTGGAGCCAGCTAATCAGCCCCAGCATTTT; cdr3_aa: CASSLEPANQPQHF
d_call: .; v_call: TRBV18; j_call: TRBJ2-3; clone_size: .; cdr3_nt: TGTGCCAGCTCACCCACCAGATCCACAGATACGCAGTATTTT; cdr3_aa: CASSPTRSTDTQYF
d_call: TRBD1; v_call: TRBV9; j_call: TRBJ1-4; clone_size: .; cdr3_nt: TGTGCCAGCAGCACCAGGACAGGGGGTAATGAAAAACTGTTTTTT; cdr3_aa: CASSTRTGGNEKLFF
d_call: .; v_call: TRBV30; j_call: TRBJ2-7; clone_size: .; cdr3_nt: TGTGCCTGGAGTCTGCCGGGACAAGGGCCTTACGAGCAGTACTTC; cdr3_aa: CAWSLPGQGPYEQYF
d_call: .; v_call: TRBV21-1; j_call: TRBJ1-5; clone_size: .; cdr3_nt: TGTGCCAGCAGGACGACAGGGGCCCATCAGCCCCAGCATTTT; cdr3_aa: CASRTTGAHQPQHF
d_call: .; v_call: TRBV6-5; j_call: TRBJ1-4; clone_size: .; cdr3_nt: TGTGCCAGCAGTATAAAACCAGGGTCCGGGCTGTTTTTT; cdr3_aa: CASSIKPGSGLFF
d_call: .; v_call: TRBV27; j_call: TRBJ2-1; clone_size: .; cdr3_nt: TGTGCCAGCAGTTTACCGGCGGACTACAATGAGCAGTTCTTC; cdr3_aa: CASSLPADYNEQFF
d_call: .; v_call: TRBV25-1; j_call: TRBJ1-6; clone_size: .; cdr3_nt: TGTGCCAGCAGTGATATGAACTCTAATTCACCCCTCCACTTT; cdr3_aa: CASSDMNSNSPLHF
d_call: TRBD2; v_call: TRBV2; j_call: TRBJ2-7; clone_size: .; cdr3_nt: TGTGCCAGCAGTGAAGGGGGGACTCTAGCGGGAGACTCCTACGAGCAGTACTTC; cdr3_aa: CASSEGGTLAGDSYEQYF
d_call: .; v_call: TRBV6-6; j_call: TRBJ1-1; clone_size: once; cdr3_nt: TGTGCCAGCAGAATCCAGGTGAACACTGAAGCTTTCTTT; cdr3_aa: CASRIQVNTEAFF
d_call: TRBD1; v_call: TRBV19; j_call: TRBJ2-6; clone_size: once; cdr3_nt: TGTGCCAGTAAAGACAGGGCCGGGGCCAACGTCCTGACTTTC; cdr3_aa: CASKDRAGANVLTF
d_call: TRBD1; v_call: TRBV5-4; j_call: TRBJ2-1; clone_size: .; cdr3_nt: TGTGCCAGCAGCTCGCCCGGGACAGGGCACAATGAGCAGTTCTTC; cdr3_aa: CASSSPGTGHNEQFF
d_call: TRBD1; v_call: TRBV5-4; j_call: TRBJ2-3; clone_size: .; cdr3_nt: TGTGCCAGTCGACAGGGGTACACAGATACGCAGTATTTT; cdr3_aa: CASRQGYTDTQYF
d_call: TRBD1; v_call: TRBV7-6; j_call: TRBJ1-1; clone_size: .; cdr3_nt: TGTGCCAGCAGCCTCAGGGGGGCCGAAGCTTTCTTT; cdr3_aa: CASSLRGAEAFF
d_call: .; v_call: TRBV30; j_call: TRBJ2-5; clone_size: .; cdr3_nt: TGTGCCTGGAGTGTAAAAGAGACCCAGTACTTC; cdr3_aa: CAWSVKETQYF
d_call: TRBD1; v_call: TRBV12-5; j_call: TRBJ2-2; clone_size: .; cdr3_nt: TGTGCTAGTGGCCGGGGACAGGGGTATGCCGGGGAGCTGTTTTTT; cdr3_aa: CASGRGQGYAGELFF
d_call: .; v_call: TRBV7-9; j_call: TRBJ1-1; clone_size: .; cdr3_nt: TGTGCCAGCAGCTTAGACCAGAACACTGAAGCTTTCTTT; cdr3_aa: CASSLDQNTEAFF
d_call: TRBD1; v_call: TRBV6-1; j_call: TRBJ1-2; clone_size: .; cdr3_nt: TGTGCCAGCAGGGACAGGGGTAAAGACCATGGCTACACCTTC; cdr3_aa: CASRDRGKDHGYTF
d_call: TRBD2; v_call: TRBV7-2; j_call: TRBJ2-5; clone_size: .; cdr3_nt: TGTGCCAGCAGCTTAGATGCTAGCGGGAGAGAGACCCAGTACTTC; cdr3_aa: CASSLDASGRETQYF
d_call: .; v_call: TRBV30; j_call: TRBJ1-5; clone_size: few; cdr3_nt: TGTGCCTGGGGGCAGGACCACAATCAGCCCCAGCATTTT; cdr3_aa: CAWGQDHNQPQHF
d_call: .; v_call: TRBV6-6; j_call: TRBJ1-3; clone_size: .; cdr3_nt: TGTGCCAGCAGGGGCATGGGGGGAAACACCATATATTTT; cdr3_aa: CASRGMGGNTIYF
d_call: .; v_call: TRBV19; j_call: TRBJ1-5; clone_size: few; cdr3_nt: TGTGCCAGTAGTATTACGCCGATCAATCAGCCCCAGCATTTT; cdr3_aa: CASSITPINQPQHF
d_call: .; v_call: TRBV2; j_call: TRBJ1-4; clone_size: .; cdr3_nt: TGTGCCAGCAGTTTACAGGGTAGTGAAAAACTGTTTTTT; cdr3_aa: CASSLQGSEKLFF
d_call: .; v_call: TRBV10-3; j_call: TRBJ1-5; clone_size: .; cdr3_nt: TGTGCCATCAGTGAGTCAGGAGGGAAGCCCCAGCATTTT; cdr3_aa: CAISESGGKPQHF
d_call: .; v_call: TRBV5-5; j_call: TRBJ2-5; clone_size: once; cdr3_nt: TGTGCCAGCAGCCCCCGCAAGACGGAGACCCAGTACTTC; cdr3_aa: CASSPRKTETQYF
d_call: .; v_call: TRBV27; j_call: TRBJ1-5; clone_size: once; cdr3_nt: TGTGCCAGCAGTAACCCAGCTGAGCCCCAGCATTTT; cdr3_aa: CASSNPAEPQHF